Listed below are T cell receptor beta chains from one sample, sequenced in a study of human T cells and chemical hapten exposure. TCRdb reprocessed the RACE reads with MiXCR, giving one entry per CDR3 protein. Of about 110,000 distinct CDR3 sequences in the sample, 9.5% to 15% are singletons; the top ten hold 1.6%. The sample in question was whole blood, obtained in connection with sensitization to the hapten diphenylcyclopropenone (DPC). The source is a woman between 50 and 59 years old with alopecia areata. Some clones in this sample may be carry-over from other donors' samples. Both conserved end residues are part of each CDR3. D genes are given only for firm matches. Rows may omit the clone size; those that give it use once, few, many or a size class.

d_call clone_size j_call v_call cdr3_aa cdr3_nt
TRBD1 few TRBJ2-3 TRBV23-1 CASSQSPARDRDWSDTQYF TGCGCCAGCAGTCAATCACCGGCTCGGGACAGGGATTGGTCAGATACGCAGTATTTT
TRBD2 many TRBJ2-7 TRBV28 CASRLGGRKFYEQYF TGTGCCAGCAGGTTGGGCGGGAGGAAATTCTACGAGCAGTACTTC
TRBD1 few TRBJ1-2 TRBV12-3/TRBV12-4 CASNLDRRRSNGYTF TGTGCCAGCAACTTGGACAGGCGGCGCTCTAATGGCTACACCTTC
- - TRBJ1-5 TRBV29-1 CSVGGMNQPQHF TGCAGCGTTGGGGGCATGAATCAGCCCCAGCATTTT
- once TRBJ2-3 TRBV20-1 CSASSGGLTADTQYF TGCAGTGCTAGTTCCGGGGGCCTAACCGCAGATACGCAGTATTTT
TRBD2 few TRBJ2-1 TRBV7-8 CASSPLLRTSGGRFF TGTGCCAGCAGCCCCCTTTTGCGGACTAGCGGGGGGCGCTTCTTC
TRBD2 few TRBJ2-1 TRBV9 CASSVTSGSYNEQFF TGTGCCAGCAGCGTGACTAGCGGCTCCTACAATGAGCAGTTCTTC
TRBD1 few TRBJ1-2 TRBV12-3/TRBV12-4 CATTWGDRDGGYTF TGTGCCACTACATGGGGGGACAGAGACGGTGGCTACACCTTC
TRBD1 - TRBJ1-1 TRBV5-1 CASSWGQDVEAFF TGCGCCAGCAGCTGGGGACAGGACGTTGAAGCTTTCTTT
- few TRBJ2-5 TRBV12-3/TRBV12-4 CASSPEGSGETQYF TGTGCCAGCAGTCCGGAGGGGTCGGGGGAGACCCAGTACTTC
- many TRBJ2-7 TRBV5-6 CASSTPLYEQYF TGTGCCAGCAGTACACCCCTCTACGAGCAGTACTTC
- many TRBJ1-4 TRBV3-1 CASSRGMGDEKLFF TGTGCCAGCAGCCGAGGGATGGGGGATGAAAAACTGTTTTTT
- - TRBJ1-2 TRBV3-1 CASSQERLLGYTF TGTGCCAGCAGCCAAGAAAGACTCTTAGGCTACACCTTC
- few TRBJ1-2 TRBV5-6 CASSLVPPNYGYTF TGTGCCAGCAGCTTGGTACCCCCTAACTATGGCTACACCTTC
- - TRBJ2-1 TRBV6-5 CASSYGGAGLNEQFF TGTGCCAGCAGTTACGGTGGGGCAGGCCTAAATGAGCAGTTCTTC
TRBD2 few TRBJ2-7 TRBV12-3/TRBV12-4 CASSSPAGTSGTLSYEQYF TGTGCCAGCAGTTCGCCTGCCGGGACTAGCGGGACCCTCTCCTACGAGCAGTACTTC
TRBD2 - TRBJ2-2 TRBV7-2 CASSSRTSERVGGELFF TGTGCCAGCAGCTCCCGGACTAGCGAGAGAGTCGGCGGGGAGCTGTTTTTT
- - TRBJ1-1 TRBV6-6 CASNRVGGTEAFF TGTGCCAGCAATAGGGTTGGTGGGACTGAAGCTTTCTTT
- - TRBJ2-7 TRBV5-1 CASSLATRAPIEQYF TGCGCCAGCAGCTTGGCTACGCGGGCCCCTATCGAGCAGTACTTC
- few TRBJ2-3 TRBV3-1 CASSRAADTQYF TGTGCCAGCAGCCGAGCGGCAGATACGCAGTATTTT